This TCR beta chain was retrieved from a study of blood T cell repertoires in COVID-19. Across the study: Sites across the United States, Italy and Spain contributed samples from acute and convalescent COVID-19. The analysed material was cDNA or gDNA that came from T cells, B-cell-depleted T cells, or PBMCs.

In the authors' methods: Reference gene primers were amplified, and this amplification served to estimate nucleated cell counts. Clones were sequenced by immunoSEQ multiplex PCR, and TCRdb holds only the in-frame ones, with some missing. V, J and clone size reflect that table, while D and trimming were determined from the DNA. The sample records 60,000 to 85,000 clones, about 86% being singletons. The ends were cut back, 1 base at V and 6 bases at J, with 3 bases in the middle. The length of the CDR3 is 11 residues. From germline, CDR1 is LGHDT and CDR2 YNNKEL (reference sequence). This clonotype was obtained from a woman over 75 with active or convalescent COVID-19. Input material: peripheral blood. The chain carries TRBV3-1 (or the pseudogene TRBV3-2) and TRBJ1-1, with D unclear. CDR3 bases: TGTGCCAGCAGCCAAGCTTCTGAAGCTTTCTTT. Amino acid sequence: CASSQASEAFF.